This TCR beta chain was captured by sequencing in a study of T-cell memory formation after mild COVID-19. Study background: The two donors had largely donor-specific TCR clusters. General study findings and limits: A second wave expanding day 15 to 37 was CD4+-biased; contracting clones were balanced. Memory cells collected pre-infection included some clones that later responded, suggesting cross-reactive memory joined. Among CD4+ contracting clones, most were CM and EM, and CD8+ ones EMRA.

TCRdb itself ran the 5' RACE reads through MiXCR, one entry per CDR3 protein. The repertoire consists of hundreds of thousands of distinct CDR3 sequences, with around 30% occurring once and the leading ten covering roughly 13%. A few counts support this clonotype. Its specificity is not known. Trimming took off 6 bases at V and 5 bases at J, with 8 bases between the two ends. Germline V gives CDR1 DFQATT, CDR2 SNEGSKA (reference sequence). The CDR3 totals 11 residues. The source of this sequence is an adult woman who had mild COVID-19 (a few samples of this study predate the infection). Cell type and time point are not known. This sequence joins TRBV20-1 and TRBJ2-1; D gene uncertain. The source material was PBMCs or a T cell subset sorted from them (not recorded which). The CDR3 reads CSALRNNEQFF. The CDR3 DNA sequence: TGCAGTGCCCTTCGCAACAATGAGCAGTTCTTC.